The 16 T cell receptor beta chains below were found in one sample sequenced in a study of OX40 agonist ivuxolimab in advanced cancers. Sequencing used immunoSEQ multiplex PCR; TCRdb keeps in-frame clones, though not all of them. The profile covers more than 80,000 clones, with 75% to 95% appearing a single time and about 9% taken by the ten largest. The starting material was CD4+ or CD8+ T cells sorted from blood, obtained in a trial of the OX40 agonist ivuxolimab. All receptors come from an adult with an advanced solid tumor such as melanoma, head and neck, liver or kidney cancer.

The chain joins TRBV7-6 to TRBJ2-7; 8 nucleotides line up with TRBD2. CDR3 length: 13 residues. V was pared by 5 bases and J by 7 bases, with 7 bases of the junction left unmatched. CDR1 is SGHVS and CDR2 is FNYEAQ in the germline V gene. The DNA of the CDR3 is TGTGCCAGCAGCCTCGAGCGGGGGAGAGAGCAGTACTTC. Protein: CASSLERGREQYF.

This chain connects TRBV11-3 to TRBJ2-7, with D perhaps matching TRBD2 (6 bases). The CDR3 length is 14 residues. CDR1 and CDR2 from the germline V gene are SGHNT and YENEEA. Trimming shortened V by 2 bases and J by 2 bases, and 10 bases separated the two germline ends. CDR3 amino acids: CASSLPGDTYEQYF. The CDR3 DNA is TGTGCCAGCAGCTTACCGGGAGACACCTACGAGCAGTACTTC. The whole variable domain, filled in from reference TRBV11-3 and TRBJ2-7, reads EAGVVQSPRYKIIEKKQPVAFWCNPISGHNTLYWYLQNLGQGPELLIRYENEEAVDDSQLPKDRFSAERLKGVDSTLKIQPAELGDSAVYLCASSLPGDTYEQYFGPGTRLTVT.

This clone was counted between two and nine times. The chain links TRBV29-1 to TRBJ2-7; D is unclear. Trimming removed 4 bases at V and 3 bases at J, with 16 bases between. Germline-derived CDR1 and CDR2 are SQVTM and ANQGSEA. CDR3 length: 14 residues. In nucleotides, the CDR3 is TGCAGCGTTGTCGAACACAGTAAATTCTACGAGCAGTACTTC. Translating it yields CSVVEHSKFYEQYF.

This clone was counted once. The chain combines TRBV27 with TRBJ1-1, with D perhaps TRBD1 (5 bases). V lost 8 bases, J lost 5 bases, and 24 bases lay in between. This CDR3 spans 16 amino acids. Germline V lookup: CDR1 MNHEY, CDR2 SMNVEV (reference sequence). Here the CDR3 DNA reads TGTGCCAGCGCCGGTAACCTCAGGGTTGCAGGGACTGAAGCTTTCTTT. Protein sequence: CASAGNLRVAGTEAFF.

The genes are TRBV7-6 and TRBJ2-1; TRBD2 agrees at 12 bases. This CDR3 is 15 amino acids long. J was trimmed by 6 bases and V by 6 bases; bases with no gene match: 6. Germline CDR1 and CDR2: SGHVS and FNYEAQ. This chain's CDR3 is CASSSTSGSLNEQFF. The CDR3 region has the DNA TGTGCCAGCAGTTCGACTAGCGGGAGCCTCAATGAGCAGTTCTTC.

Comments on this clone: The same CDR3 also results from other DNA sequences found in this sample. J is TRBJ2-7 and V is TRBV27, with D hard to call. The CDR3 runs 11 residues. Germline V CDR1 and CDR2: MNHEY, SMNVEV (reference sequence). V lost 3 bases, J lost 4 bases, and 4 bases lay in between. CDR3 coding DNA: TGTGCCAGCAGTTTCGGGTACGAGCAGTACTTC. This encodes CASSFGYEQYF.

The chain has TRBV7-3 and TRBJ2-3; D is uncertain. With 4 bases removed from V and 1 base from J, the gap between germline ends came to 9 bases. There are 14 residues in the CDR3. CDR1 SGHTA and CDR2 FQGTGA come from the germline V gene. The DNA of the CDR3 is TGTGCCAGCAGCTCCGCTAATCGCACAGATACGCAGTATTTT. This gives the protein CASSSANRTDTQYF. Using reference TRBV7-3 and TRBJ2-3 for the parts outside the CDR3, the full variable domain is GAGVSQTPSNKVTEKGKYVELRCDPISGHTALYWYRQSLGQGPEFLIYFQGTGAADDSGLPNDRFFAVRPEGSVSTLKIQRTERGDSAVYLCASSSANRTDTQYFGPGTRLTVL.

The chain recombines TRBV9 with TRBJ1-3; D gene uncertain. The V end was cut by 4 bases, the J end by 1 base, with 12 bases between. Germline V lookup: CDR1 SGDLS, CDR2 YYNGEE. The CDR3 totals 15 residues. The DNA of the CDR3 is TGTGCCAGCAGCCCTCGAAGCCAGTCTGGAAACACCATATATTTT. Its protein is CASSPRSQSGNTIYF. Using reference TRBV9 and TRBJ1-3 for the parts outside the CDR3, the full variable domain is DSGVTQTPKHLITATGQRVTLRCSPRSGDLSVYWYQQSLDQGLQFLIQYYNGEERAKGNILERFSAQQFPDLHSELNLSSLELGDSALYFCASSPRSQSGNTIYFGEGSWLTVV.

The chain uses TRBV6-4 and TRBJ2-2; 8 bases are shared with TRBD2. Germline V gene lookup returns CDR1 MRHNA and CDR2 SNTAGT. CDR3 length: 15 amino acids. The V gene end was trimmed by 3 bases and the J gene end by 4 bases; junction bases not matched to a gene: 4. CDR3 DNA sequence: TGTGCCAGCAGTGAGGCGGGAGGAGGCACCGGGGAGCTGTTTTTT. Protein sequence: CASSEAGGGTGELFF.

The chain couples TRBV7-2 to TRBJ2-5; TRBD2 matches at 7 bases. This CDR3 is 13 amino acids long. The germline gives CDR1 SGHTA, CDR2 FQGNSA. The trim removed 5 bases at V and 5 bases at J, leaving 5 bases unmatched. The CDR3 DNA reads as TGTGCCAGCAGCCGACTAGCAGGCGAGACCCAGTACTTC. The encoded protein is CASSRLAGETQYF.

This clone appeared once. The V call is TRBV10-3, the J call TRBJ2-7, with D tentatively TRBD1 (5 bases). Trimming removed 0 bases from V and 3 bases from J, with 6 bases in between. The CDR3 has 13 residues. The V gene's germline CDR1 is ENHRY and CDR2 SYGVKD. The CDR3 DNA reads TGTGCCATCAGTGAGTCCACAGGCTACGAGCAGTACTTC. This gives the protein CAISESTGYEQYF.

The genes are TRBV5-4 and TRBJ2-1; tentative D call: TRBD2 (6 bases). The V gene lost 1 base and the J gene lost 6 bases, with 14 bases spanning the gap. This CDR3 has 15 residues. Germline assignment: CDR1 SGHNT and CDR2 YYREEE (reference sequence). The CDR3: CASSLWRERGNEQFF. The CDR3 region has the DNA TGTGCCAGCAGCTTGTGGCGGGAAAGGGGCAATGAGCAGTTCTTC. Variable domain in full (rest from reference TRBV5-4 and TRBJ2-1): ETGVTQSPTHLIKTRGQQVTLRCSSQSGHNTVSWYQQALGQGPQFIFQYYREEENGRGNFPPRFSGLQFPNYSSELNVNALELDDSALYLCASSLWRERGNEQFFGPGTRLTVL.

The rearrangement joins TRBV6-1 to TRBJ2-3; maybe TRBD2 (6 bases). V lost 1 base and J 2 bases, leaving 10 bases between the germline ends. The CDR3 sequence is 15 residues long. Germline CDR1 is MNHNS and CDR2 is SASEGT. CDR3 coding DNA: TGTGCCAGCAGTGAAGGGACTACGGCCACAGATACGCAGTATTTT. It yields the protein CASSEGTTATDTQYF.

A single count supports this clone. In DNA form, the CDR3 reads TGTGCCAGCAGTTTAGTGGCTAGCGGGAGGTACGAGCAGTACTTC. Translation gives CASSLVASGRYEQYF. The chain uses TRBV27 and TRBJ2-7; 11 bases align to TRBD2. The germline gives CDR1 MNHEY, CDR2 SMNVEV (reference sequence). There are 15 residues in the CDR3. J gave up 4 bases and V 2 bases, and 4 bases lay outside the gene matches.

In nucleotides, the CDR3 is TGTGCCAGCAGTTTATTTTCCCCACTAGCGGGAGATGCCGAGACCCAGTACTTC. Encoded protein: CASSLFSPLAGDAETQYF. The chain has TRBV28 and TRBJ2-5, with TRBD2 matching 11 bases. CDR3 length: 18 residues. CDR1 is MDHEN, CDR2 SYDVKM, per germline. V lost 1 base, J lost 5 bases, and 12 bases stayed unmatched. The full variable domain, in which reference TRBV28 and TRBJ2-5 provide the parts outside the CDR3, is DVKVTQSSRYLVKRTGEKVFLECVQDMDHENMFWYRQDPGLGLRLIYFSYDVKMKEKGDIPEGYSVSREKKERFSLILESASTNQTSMYLCASSLFSPLAGDAETQYFGPGTRLLVL.

The chain recombines TRBV5-5 with TRBJ1-1; no firm D call. The V end lost 5 bases, the J end lost 6 bases, and 14 bases lay between the germline ends. The CDR3 contains 13 residues. Germline CDR1 is SGHKS and CDR2 is YYEKEE (reference sequence). The chain's CDR3 is CASRVNRNSEAFF. CDR3 bases: TGTGCCAGCAGGGTTAATCGGAATTCTGAAGCTTTCTTT. Looking up the rest from reference TRBV5-5 and TRBJ1-1 gives the full variable domain: DAGVTQSPTHLIKTRGQQVTLRCSPISGHKSVSWYQQVLGQGPQFIFQYYEKEERGRGNFPDRFSARQFPNYSSELNVNALLLGDSALYLCASRVNRNSEAFFGQGTRLTVV.